The clone carrying this TCR beta chain was recorded at least ten times. Its matching antigen is unknown. The sample originates from a study of T cells after yellow fever vaccination. Whole-study results and caveats: Post-booster repertoires again held most primary-vaccination clones (roughly 96% CD4, roughly 88% CD8). Sorted repertoires could include abundant contaminating clonotypes from bulk cells.

Trimming stripped 3 bases from V and 3 bases from J, with 17 bases between. The CDR3 extends over 16 amino acids. Germline V gene data show CDR1 as SGHRS and CDR2 as YFSETQ. TCR cDNA was made by 5'RACE template switching, adding a universal primer site and UMIs. TCRdb independently ran MiXCR on the 5' RACE reads; one entry per CDR3 protein. The table lists 25,000 to 35,000 distinct CDR3 sequences, approximately 4.7% of them singletons. The TCR was taken from a man aged 25-45 years who received the YFV17D yellow fever vaccine. The chain combines TRBV5-1 with TRBJ2-3; D could derive from TRBD1 or TRBD2 (5 bases each). The specimen comprised CD8+ T cells sorted from PBMCs, sampled 5 days after the yellow fever booster vaccination. Written as DNA, the CDR3 is TGCGCCAGCAGCTCCCATGGTGGGGGTTGGACAGATACGCAGTATTTT. Protein: CASSSHGGGWTDTQYF.